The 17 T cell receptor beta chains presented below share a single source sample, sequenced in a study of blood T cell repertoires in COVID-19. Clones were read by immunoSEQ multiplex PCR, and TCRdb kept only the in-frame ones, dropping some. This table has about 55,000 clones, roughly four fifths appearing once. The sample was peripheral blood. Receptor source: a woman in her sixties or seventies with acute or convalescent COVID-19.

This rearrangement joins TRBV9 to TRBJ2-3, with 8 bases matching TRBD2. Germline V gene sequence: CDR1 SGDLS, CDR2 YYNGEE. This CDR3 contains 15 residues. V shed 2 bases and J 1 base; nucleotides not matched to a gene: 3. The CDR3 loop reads CASSVSGGGTDTQYF. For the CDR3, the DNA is TGTGCCAGCAGCGTCAGCGGGGGAGGCACAGATACGCAGTATTTT.

The CDR3 sequence is CASRRDRAHEQYF. The CDR3 region has the DNA TGTGCCAGCAGAAGAGACAGGGCCCACGAGCAGTACTTC. The chain joins TRBV2 to TRBJ2-7; 7 bases line up with TRBD1. The CDR3 is 13 amino acids. V lost 6 bases and J lost 5; bases outside the gene matches: 7. Germline assignment: CDR1 SNHLY and CDR2 FYNNEI. Complete variable domain (other parts from reference TRBV2 and TRBJ2-7): EPEVTQTPSHQVTQMGQEVILRCVPISNHLYFYWYRQILGQKVEFLVSFYNNEISEKSEIFDDQFSVERPDGSNFTLKIRSTKLEDSAMYFCASRRDRAHEQYFGPGTRLTVT.

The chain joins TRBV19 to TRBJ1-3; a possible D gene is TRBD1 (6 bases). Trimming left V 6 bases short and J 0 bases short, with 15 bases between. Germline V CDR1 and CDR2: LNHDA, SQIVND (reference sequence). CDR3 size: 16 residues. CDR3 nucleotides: TGTGCCAGTAGCGGAAGGACAGTTGACTCTGGAAACACCATATATTTT. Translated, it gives CASSGRTVDSGNTIYF.

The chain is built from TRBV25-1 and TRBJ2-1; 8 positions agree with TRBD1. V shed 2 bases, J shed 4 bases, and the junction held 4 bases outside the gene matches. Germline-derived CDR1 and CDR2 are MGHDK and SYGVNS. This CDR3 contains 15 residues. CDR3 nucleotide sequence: TGTGCCAGCAGTGAACAAACAGGGGGTTACAATGAGCAGTTCTTC. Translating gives CASSEQTGGYNEQFF.

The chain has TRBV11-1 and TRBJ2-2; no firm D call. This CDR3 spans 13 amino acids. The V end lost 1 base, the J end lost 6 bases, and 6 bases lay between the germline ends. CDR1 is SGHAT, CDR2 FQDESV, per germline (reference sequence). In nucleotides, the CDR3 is TGTGCCAGCAGCTTAGACTTTTCCGGGGAGCTGTTTTTT. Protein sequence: CASSLDFSGELFF.

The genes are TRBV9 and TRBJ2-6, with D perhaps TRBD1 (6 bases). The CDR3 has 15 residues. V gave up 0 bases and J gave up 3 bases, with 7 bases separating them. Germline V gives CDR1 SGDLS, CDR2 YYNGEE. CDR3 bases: TGTGCCAGCAGCGTAGCAGGGGTTGGGGCCAACGTCCTGACTTTC. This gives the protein CASSVAGVGANVLTF.

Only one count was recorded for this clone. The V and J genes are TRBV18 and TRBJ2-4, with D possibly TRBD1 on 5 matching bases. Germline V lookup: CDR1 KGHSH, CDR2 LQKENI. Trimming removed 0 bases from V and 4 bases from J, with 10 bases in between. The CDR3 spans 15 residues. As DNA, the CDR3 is TGTGCCAGCTCACCACCTGGACAATTAAAAAACATTCAGTACTTC. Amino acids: CASSPPGQLKNIQYF.

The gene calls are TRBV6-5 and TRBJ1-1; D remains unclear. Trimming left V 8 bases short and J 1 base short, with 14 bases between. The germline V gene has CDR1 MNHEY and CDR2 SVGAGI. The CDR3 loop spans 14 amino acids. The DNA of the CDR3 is TGTGCCAGCTTAAACCTGGCGGAGAACACTGAAGCTTTCTTT. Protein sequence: CASLNLAENTEAFF.

The CDR3 nucleotides read TGTGCCAGCAGTTTCGGACAGGGGGGCACTGAAGCTTTCTTT. Amino acid sequence: CASSFGQGGTEAFF. The V and J genes are TRBV28 and TRBJ1-1, with TRBD1 matching 10 bases. The germline V gene encodes CDR1 MDHEN and CDR2 SYDVKM. Losses at the gene ends were 3 bases for V and 4 bases for J; bases not matched to a gene: 2. The CDR3 is made up of 14 amino acids.

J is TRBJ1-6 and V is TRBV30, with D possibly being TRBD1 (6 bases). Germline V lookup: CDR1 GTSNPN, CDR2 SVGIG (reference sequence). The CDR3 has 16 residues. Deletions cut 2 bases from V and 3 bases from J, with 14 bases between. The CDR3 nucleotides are TGTGCCTGGAGTAGTGACAGGCGAGACTATAATTCACCCCTCCACTTT. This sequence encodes CAWSSDRRDYNSPLHF. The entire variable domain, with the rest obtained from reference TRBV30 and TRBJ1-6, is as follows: SQTIHQWPATLVQPVGSPLSLECTVEGTSNPNLYWYRQAAGRGLQLLFYSVGIGQISSEVPQNLSASRPQDRQFILSSKKLLLSDSGFYLCAWSSDRRDYNSPLHFGNGTRLTVT.

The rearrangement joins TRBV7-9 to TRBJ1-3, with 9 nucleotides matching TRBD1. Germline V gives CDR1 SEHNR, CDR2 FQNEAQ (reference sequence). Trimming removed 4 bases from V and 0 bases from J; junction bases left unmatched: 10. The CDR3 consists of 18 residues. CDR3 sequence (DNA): TGTGCCAGCAGCTCGTCCGGGACAGGGCTTCGCTCTGGAAACACCATATATTTT. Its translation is CASSSSGTGLRSGNTIYF.

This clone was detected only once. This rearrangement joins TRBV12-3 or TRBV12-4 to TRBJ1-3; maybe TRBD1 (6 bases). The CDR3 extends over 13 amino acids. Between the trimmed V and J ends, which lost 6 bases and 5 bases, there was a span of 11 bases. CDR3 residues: CASSQGQRNTIYF. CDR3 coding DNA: TGTGCCAGCAGCCAAGGACAGAGAAACACCATATATTTT.

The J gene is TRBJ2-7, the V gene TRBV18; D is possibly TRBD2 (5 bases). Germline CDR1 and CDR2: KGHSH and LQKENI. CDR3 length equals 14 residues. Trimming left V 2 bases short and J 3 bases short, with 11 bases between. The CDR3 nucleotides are TGTGCCAGCTCACCAGGTCGGGGAAACTACGAGCAGTACTTC. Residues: CASSPGRGNYEQYF.

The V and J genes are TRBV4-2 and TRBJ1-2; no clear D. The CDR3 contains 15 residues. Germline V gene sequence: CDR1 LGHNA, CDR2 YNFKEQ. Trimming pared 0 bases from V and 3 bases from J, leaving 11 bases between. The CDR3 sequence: CASSQEPLIDYGYTF. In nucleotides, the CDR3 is TGTGCCAGCAGCCAAGAGCCCCTGATAGACTATGGCTACACCTTC.

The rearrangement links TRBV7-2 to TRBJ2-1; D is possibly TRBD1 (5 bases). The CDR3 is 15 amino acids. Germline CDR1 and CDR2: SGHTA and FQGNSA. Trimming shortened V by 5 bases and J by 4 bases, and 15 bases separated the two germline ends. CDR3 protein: CASSINMGQYNEQFF. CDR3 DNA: TGTGCCAGCAGCATCAATATGGGGCAATACAATGAGCAGTTCTTC.

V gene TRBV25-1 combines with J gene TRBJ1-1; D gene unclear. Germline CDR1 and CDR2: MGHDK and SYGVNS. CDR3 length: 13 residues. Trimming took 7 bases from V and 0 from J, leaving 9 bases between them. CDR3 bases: TGTGCCAGCATTGGGCAACTGAACACTGAAGCTTTCTTT. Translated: CASIGQLNTEAFF.

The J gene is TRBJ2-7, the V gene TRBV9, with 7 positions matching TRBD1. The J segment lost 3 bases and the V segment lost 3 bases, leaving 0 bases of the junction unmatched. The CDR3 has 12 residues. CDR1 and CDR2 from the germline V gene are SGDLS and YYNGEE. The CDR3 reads CASSGTGYEQYF. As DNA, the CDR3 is TGTGCCAGCAGCGGGACAGGCTACGAGCAGTACTTC.